Shown below are 16 T cell receptor beta chains from a single sample sequenced in a study of blood T cell repertoires in COVID-19. Profiled with immunoSEQ multiplex PCR; TCRdb holds only in-frame clones, not every one. The profile covers under 300,000 clones, with approximately 83% appearing a single time and about 2% taken by the ten largest. Sequencing input: peripheral blood. Source of these receptors: a man aged 25-45 years who had recovered from COVID-19.

The chain is built from TRBV6-5 and TRBJ2-7; 9 bases align to TRBD1. This CDR3 is 15 amino acids long. V lost 6 bases to trimming and J lost 0 bases; unmatched junction nucleotides: 6. Germline lookup yields CDR1 MNHEY and CDR2 SVGAGI. The CDR3 region is CASRPPGQGSYEQYF. In nucleotides, the CDR3 is TGTGCCAGCAGACCACCGGGACAGGGCTCCTACGAGCAGTACTTC.

The chain carries TRBV28 and TRBJ2-4; TRBD1 is a possible D gene (6 bases). Germline CDR1 MDHEN, CDR2 SYDVKM. The CDR3 has 16 residues. Trimming cost V 5 bases and J 6 bases, with 20 bases left between them. The CDR3 region is CASSERQAGKSNIQYF. The CDR3 DNA sequence: TGTGCCAGCAGTGAAAGACAGGCGGGCAAATCAAACATTCAGTACTTC. The whole variable domain, remainder taken from reference TRBV28 and TRBJ2-4, is DVKVTQSSRYLVKRTGEKVFLECVQDMDHENMFWYRQDPGLGLRLIYFSYDVKMKEKGDIPEGYSVSREKKERFSLILESASTNQTSMYLCASSERQAGKSNIQYFGAGTRLSVL.

V is TRBV18 and J is TRBJ2-1; 15 bases are a match to TRBD2. After removal of 3 bases from V and 8 bases from J, the junction contained 5 bases not matched to a gene. Per germline, CDR1 KGHSH and CDR2 LQKENI. The CDR3 contains 16 residues. In nucleotides, the CDR3 is TGTGCCAGCTCACCGGGACTAGCGGGGGGTCCGGATGAGCAGTTCTTC. The encoded protein is CASSPGLAGGPDEQFF.

The CDR3 sequence is CASSVGDRGNEKLFF. In nucleotides, the CDR3 is TGTGCCAGCAGCGTAGGGGACAGGGGAAATGAAAAACTGTTTTTT. The rearrangement joins TRBV9 to TRBJ1-4; 10 positions agree with TRBD1. This CDR3 contains 15 residues. CDR1 SGDLS and CDR2 YYNGEE come from the germline V gene. Trimming at V came to 0 bases and at J to 5 bases, leaving 1 base not matched to a gene.

The rearrangement uses TRBV5-1 and TRBJ2-3, with D hard to call. The CDR3 is 12 residues long. Between the trimmed V and J ends, which lost 2 bases and 8 bases, there was a span of 9 bases. Germline CDR1 reads SGHRS; CDR2 reads YFSETQ. The CDR3 bases are TGCGCCAGCAGCTTCGCGGATGGTACGCAGTATTTT. Protein sequence: CASSFADGTQYF.

The V call is TRBV9, the J call TRBJ1-6, with D tentatively TRBD1 (6 bases). Germline values: CDR1 SGDLS, CDR2 YYNGEE. The CDR3 totals 14 residues. V was shortened by 4 bases and J by 7 bases, with 12 bases between the two germline ends. The CDR3 sequence is CASSPRTANSPLHF. The CDR3 bases are TGTGCCAGCAGCCCCCGGACAGCAAATTCACCCCTCCACTTT. Full variable domain (outside the CDR3, taken from reference TRBV9 and TRBJ1-6): DSGVTQTPKHLITATGQRVTLRCSPRSGDLSVYWYQQSLDQGLQFLIQYYNGEERAKGNILERFSAQQFPDLHSELNLSSLELGDSALYFCASSPRTANSPLHFGNGTRLTVT.

The chain has TRBV5-8 and TRBJ1-6; D not resolved. Germline-derived CDR1 and CDR2 are SGHTS and YDEGEE. The CDR3 is made up of 13 amino acids. V was clipped by 1 base and J by 6 bases, with 5 bases between them. CDR3 in amino acids: CASSLRVNSPLHF. For the CDR3, the DNA is TGTGCCAGCAGCTTGCGGGTTAATTCACCCCTCCACTTT.

This chain links TRBV5-1 with TRBJ1-1, with D perhaps TRBD1 (5 bases). The CDR3 covers 14 residues. V shed 1 base and J shed 4 bases, with 11 bases lying between them. CDR1 and CDR2 from the germline V gene are SGHRS and YFSETQ. This chain's CDR3 is CASSLQGRSTEAFF. The CDR3 DNA reads as TGCGCCAGCAGCTTGCAGGGAAGGAGCACTGAAGCTTTCTTT.

This chain joins TRBV6-2 or TRBV6-3 and TRBJ2-7; no firm D call. Germline V gene lookup returns CDR1 MNHEY and CDR2 SVGEGT. The V end was cut by 3 bases, the J end by 2 bases, with 11 bases between. The CDR3 is made up of 14 amino acids. CDR3 DNA sequence: TGTGCCAGCAGTTATCTCCGCGGAACCTACGAGCAGTACTTC. Protein: CASSYLRGTYEQYF.

The chain combines TRBV27 with TRBJ2-5; 8 nucleotides align to TRBD1. CDR1 is MNHEY, CDR2 SMNVEV, per germline (reference sequence). Trimming took 5 bases from V and 5 from J; bases not matched to a gene: 7. The CDR3 extends over 14 amino acids. The CDR3 spells CASSPDRVRETQYF. The CDR3 nucleotides read TGTGCCAGCAGTCCGGACAGGGTGCGGGAGACCCAGTACTTC.

The chain couples TRBV7-6 to TRBJ1-1; no reliable D call. Germline V lookup: CDR1 SGHVS, CDR2 FNYEAQ. The CDR3 has 14 residues. V shed 0 bases and J shed 4 bases, with 9 bases lying between them. The CDR3: CASSLAQVGTEAFF. DNA for the CDR3: TGTGCCAGCAGCTTAGCGCAGGTTGGCACTGAAGCTTTCTTT.

The table lists this clone with a count of one. The CDR3 DNA follows: TGTGCCAGCAGCTTACAGACAGACACTGAAGCTTTCTTT. Translation: CASSLQTDTEAFF. The V call is TRBV7-2, the J call TRBJ1-1; tentative D call: TRBD1 (5 bases). There are 13 residues in the CDR3. V was clipped by 2 bases and J by 3 bases, with 7 bases between them. Germline lookup yields CDR1 SGHTA and CDR2 FQGNSA.

CDR3 amino acids: CASSTSGGPGEQYV. CDR3 bases: TGTGCCAGCAGCACAAGCGGGGGGCCGGGGGAGCAGTACGTC. This rearrangement joins TRBV5-5 to TRBJ2-7, with 9 bases identical to TRBD2. Germline V CDR1 and CDR2: SGHKS, YYEKEE (reference sequence). With V trimmed by 4 bases and J by 7 bases, 9 bases remained unmatched. The CDR3 runs to 14 residues.

The CDR3 loop is CASSQGLEGAEQYF. CDR3 in DNA: TGTGCCAGCAGCCAAGGGCTAGAAGGGGCCGAGCAGTACTTC. The chain uses TRBV4-2 and TRBJ2-7, with D possibly matching TRBD1 (5 bases). CDR3 length equals 14 residues. V was pared by 1 base and J by 6 bases, with 13 bases between. Germline CDR1 reads LGHNA; CDR2 reads YNFKEQ.

V usage is TRBV2 and J usage is TRBJ1-5; 11 bases map to TRBD1. Germline trimming cut 10 bases from V and 0 bases from J; bases unmatched to any gene: 5. Germline CDR1 SNHLY, CDR2 FYNNEI. The CDR3 has 15 amino acids. CDR3 nucleotides: TGTGCCATTGGGACAGGGGGTAATAGCAATCAGCCCCAGCATTTT. Translation: CAIGTGGNSNQPQHF. Filled out from reference TRBV2 and TRBJ1-5, the complete variable domain reads EPEVTQTPSHQVTQMGQEVILRCVPISNHLYFYWYRQILGQKVEFLVSFYNNEISEKSEIFDDQFSVERPDGSNFTLKIRSTKLEDSAMYFCAIGTGGNSNQPQHFGDGTRLSIL.

This clone has only a few counts. This chain links TRBV5-4 with TRBJ1-6, with D uncertain. V was clipped by 2 bases and J by 0 bases, with 15 bases between them. This CDR3 region has 18 residues. CDR1 and CDR2 from the germline V gene are SGHNT and YYREEE (reference sequence). The CDR3 here is CASSFLNHLSSYNSPLHF. The DNA of the CDR3 is TGTGCCAGCAGCTTTTTGAATCACCTTAGCTCCTATAATTCACCCCTCCACTTT.